Listed below are T cell receptor beta chains from one sample, sequenced in a study of PD-L1 blockade in urothelial cancer. Clones were sequenced by immunoSEQ multiplex PCR, and TCRdb holds only the in-frame ones, with some missing. The repertoire holds about 38,000 clones, with around 81% as singletons. The input for sequencing was PBMCs, taken around atezolizumab (anti-PD-L1) treatment. Receptor source: a man older than 75 with urothelial cancer. The CDR3 runs from the conserved cysteine through the conserved F or W. D genes are given only for firm matches. Clone size appears in some rows only: once, few, many, or a class for an expanded clone.

cdr3_length | d_call | j_call | v_call | clone_size | cdr3_nt | cdr3_aa
16 | . | TRBJ1-2 | TRBV6-5 | once | TGTGCCAGCAGTTACTCTTGGGGCCAGTTACGTTATGGCTACACCTTC | CASSYSWGQLRYGYTF
14 | TRBD1 | TRBJ2-7 | TRBV18 | . | TGTGCCAGCTCATCAGGGGACAGGGTGGGCGAGCAGTACTTC | CASSSGDRVGEQYF
14 | . | TRBJ2-4 | TRBV19 | . | TGTGCCAGTAGTATAAGACTGGGAGGAAACATTCAGTACTTC | CASSIRLGGNIQYF
11 | . | TRBJ1-2 | TRBV4-2 | . | TGTGCCAGCAGCCAAGCAGGGGGCTACACCTTC | CASSQAGGYTF
14 | TRBD1 | TRBJ1-5 | TRBV5-8 | once | TGTGCCAGCAGCAGGGACAGCGGCAATCAGCCCCAGCATTTT | CASSRDSGNQPQHF
12 | . | TRBJ2-3 | TRBV28 | . | TGTGCCAGCCTCTCGGCGGCAGATACGCAGTATTTT | CASLSAADTQYF
17 | TRBD2 | TRBJ2-1 | TRBV11-2 | . | TGTGCCAGCAGCTTAGGAGCGGGAGGGCCGGGGGACAATGAGCAGTTCTTC | CASSLGAGGPGDNEQFF
14 | . | TRBJ2-5 | TRBV5-1 | . | TGCGCCAGCAGCTTGGATCCGGGGAGGGAGACCCAGTACTTC | CASSLDPGRETQYF
16 | TRBD1 | TRBJ1-3 | TRBV18 | . | TGTGCCAGCTCACCACCAGGACAGGCTACTGGAAACACCATATATTTT | CASSPPGQATGNTIYF
17 | TRBD2 | TRBJ2-1 | TRBV4-2 | . | TGTGCCAGCAGCCAAGAGGAAGCGGTGGGGGGGTACAATGAGCAGTTCTTC | CASSQEEAVGGYNEQFF
13 | . | TRBJ1-1 | TRBV4-3 | . | TGCGCCAGCAGCCAAGGGCAGGGAACTGAAGCTTTCTTT | CASSQGQGTEAFF
14 | TRBD1 | TRBJ2-4 | TRBV18 | . | TGTGCCAGCTCACTGACAGGGGGCGAAAACATTCAGTACTTC | CASSLTGGENIQYF
14 | . | TRBJ1-2 | TRBV2 | . | TGTGCCAGCAGTGACGGGGGGCAAATCTATGGCTACACCTTC | CASSDGGQIYGYTF
16 | TRBD2 | TRBJ2-7 | TRBV2 | . | TGTGCCAGCACCGCCGAGATGGGGACTAGCGGCTACGAGCAGTACTTC | CASTAEMGTSGYEQYF
13 | . | TRBJ2-1 | TRBV7-7 | . | TGTGCCAGCAGCTCGACTAGCTACAATGAGCAGTTCTTC | CASSSTSYNEQFF
13 | . | TRBJ2-2 | TRBV30 | . | TGTGCCTGGGGGGGCAAGGGGACCGGGGAGCTGTTTTTT | CAWGGKGTGELFF
14 | . | TRBJ1-1 | TRBV7-9 | . | TGTGCCAGCAGCTTATGGGAGGTTAACACTGAAGCTTTCTTT | CASSLWEVNTEAFF
13 | . | TRBJ2-7 | TRBV18 | . | TGTGCCAGCTCACCAGCGGGGACCTACGAGCAGTACTTC | CASSPAGTYEQYF
13 | . | TRBJ2-3 | TRBV5-6 | once | TGTGCCAGCAGCTTGAACAGTAGGGATACGCAGTATTTT | CASSLNSRDTQYF
13 | TRBD1 | TRBJ1-3 | TRBV5-5 | . | TGTGCCAGCAGCACAGGGGGCGGAAACACCATATATTTT | CASSTGGGNTIYF
13 | . | TRBJ1-5 | TRBV30 | . | TGTGCCTGGAGTGGAGGGAATGATCAGCCCCAGCATTTT | CAWSGGNDQPQHF
13 | TRBD2 | TRBJ2-1 | TRBV7-7 | few | TGTGCCAGCAGCTCGGGGACTAGCGCCGAATGTTTCTTC | CASSSGTSAECFF
14 | TRBD1 | TRBJ2-7 | TRBV18 | . | TGTGCCAGCTCACCACAACAGGGGGCCTACGAGCAGTACTTC | CASSPQQGAYEQYF
15 | . | TRBJ2-3 | TRBV29-1 | few | TGCAGCGTCCGGAGGGGGGGCGGGAGCACAGATACGCAGTATTTT | CSVRRGGGSTDTQYF
16 | TRBD1 | TRBJ2-4 | TRBV4-3 | . | TGCGCCAGCAGCCATTTTGACAGGGGGGACAAAAACATTCAGTACTTC | CASSHFDRGDKNIQYF
14 | TRBD1 | TRBJ2-7 | TRBV27 | . | TGTGCCAGCAGGACCGGGACAGGGGCCTACGAGCAGTACTTC | CASRTGTGAYEQYF
13 | TRBD1 | TRBJ2-3 | TRBV19 | . | TGTGCCAGTGGGACAGGGACAACAGATACGCAGTATTTT | CASGTGTTDTQYF
11 | TRBD1 | TRBJ2-7 | TRBV12-5 | . | TGTGCTAGTGGGACAGGGGACGAGCAGTACTTC | CASGTGDEQYF
17 | TRBD1 | TRBJ2-3 | TRBV7-6 | . | TGTGCCAGCAGCTTAGCGCACGGAGATACAGGGGCAGATACGCAGTATTTT | CASSLAHGDTGADTQYF
13 | . | TRBJ1-1 | TRBV5-8 | . | TGTGCCAGCAGCTACGGTACGAACACTGAAGCTTTCTTT | CASSYGTNTEAFF
14 | TRBD2 | TRBJ2-7 | TRBV10-3 | . | TGTGCCATCAGTATAGCGGGAGGGACCTACGAGCAGTACTTC | CAISIAGGTYEQYF
14 | TRBD1 | TRBJ1-4 | TRBV5-6 | medium-sized | TGTGCCAGCAGCTTGGAACAGGGGGGCGAAAAACTGTTTTTT | CASSLEQGGEKLFF
17 | TRBD2 | TRBJ2-7 | TRBV4-1 | few | TGCGCCAGCAGCCAATCACCTCTCGGGAGGGACCCCTACGAGCAGTACTTC | CASSQSPLGRDPYEQYF
16 | . | TRBJ2-1 | TRBV6-6 | . | TGTGCCAGCAAACGACAGGCAACGAGCTCCTACAATGAGCAGTTCTTC | CASKRQATSSYNEQFF
15 | TRBD1 | TRBJ2-7 | TRBV7-6 | . | TGTGCCAGCAGCCCGGACAGGGATCGAATATACGAGCAGTACTTC | CASSPDRDRIYEQYF
13 | . | TRBJ2-1 | TRBV18 | . | TGTGCCAGCTCACCACGAAGACAGAATGAGCAGTTCTTC | CASSPRRQNEQFF
16 | TRBD1 | TRBJ1-2 | TRBV10-3 | . | TGTGCCATCAGTGAAAGACAGGGAGGAACTAACTATGGCTACACCTTC | CAISERQGGTNYGYTF
18 | TRBD2 | TRBJ2-1 | TRBV19 | . | TGTGCCAGTAGTATAGATCTCCCGGGACTAGCCTTTTACAATGAGCAGTTCTTC | CASSIDLPGLAFYNEQFF
17 | TRBD1 | TRBJ2-6 | TRBV28 | few | TGTGCCAGCAGTCACAGGACAGGGGGAGCTGGGGCCAACGTCCTGACTTTC | CASSHRTGGAGANVLTF
13 | TRBD1 | TRBJ1-2 | TRBV6-6 | few | TGTGCCAGCAGCCCCACAGGGGCGAATGGCTACACCTTC | CASSPTGANGYTF
16 | TRBD2 | TRBJ2-5 | TRBV28 | . | TGTGCCAGCAGTCCCACTAGCGGGAGGGCCTTAGAGACCCAGTACTTC | CASSPTSGRALETQYF
15 | TRBD1 | TRBJ2-5 | TRBV15 | . | TGTGCCACCAGCCCAGAGGACAGGGGCCGAGAGACCCAGTACTTC | CATSPEDRGRETQYF
17 | TRBD2 | TRBJ2-7 | TRBV11-2 | . | TGTGCCAGCAGCTTAACTAGCGGGACCAACAACCTCTACGAGCAGTACTTC | CASSLTSGTNNLYEQYF
13 | TRBD1 | TRBJ2-1 | TRBV6-5 | . | TGTGCCAGCAGTTACTTGGACAGGGGTCACCAGTTCTTC | CASSYLDRGHQFF